Included here is one T cell receptor beta chain sequence, with context. Antigen specificity is unknown. Germline V gives CDR1 SQVTM, CDR2 ANQGSEA. This CDR3 has 13 amino acids. Trimming pared 6 bases from V and 1 base from J, leaving 10 bases between. Every isolated RNA sample was fully reverse transcribed, so sequencing captured expressed TCRB transcripts. Clones were sequenced by immunoSEQ multiplex PCR, and TCRdb holds only the in-frame ones, with some missing. The sample consists of almost 350,000 clones, 7% to 9% of them appearing once. All of the sorted populations showed purity greater than 98%. These data are taken from a study of beta chain features in type 1 diabetes. Study-wide results and limits: Patients and controls would share equally any PCR tilt toward shorter templates. Cells with high TCR expression could be over-represented when cDNA is sequenced. VDJ junctions from type 1 diabetes patients carried fewer insertions and larger deletions.

The receptor was derived from a woman aged 18-35 years in good health. The specimen was central memory CD4+ T cells from blood. The V and J genes are TRBV29-1 and TRBJ1-5, with D unresolved. The CDR3 DNA reads as TGCAGCGTAGGAGACGGGAGCAATCAGCCCCAGCATTTT. Amino acid sequence: CSVGDGSNQPQHF. Complete variable domain (other parts from reference TRBV29-1 and TRBJ1-5): SAVISQKPSRDICQRGTSLTIQCQVDSQVTMMFWYRQQPGQSLTLIATANQGSEATYESGFVIDKFPISRPNLTFSTLTVSNMSPEDSSIYLCSVGDGSNQPQHFGDGTRLSIL.